This note documents a single T cell receptor (beta chain) sequence. This clone's antigen is unknown. Libraries were made using the immunoSEQ multiplex PCR assay. For the multiplex PCR, a mixture combining 60 forward primers for TCR Vbeta segments and 13 reverse primers for TCR Jbeta segments was used. The CDR3 region of rearranged TCR beta genes was amplified from genomic DNA with a multiplex PCR assay. Amplified TCR beta libraries were sequenced as 87-base-pair reads on the Illumina HiSeq System. The authors' analysis ran thus. A later analysis tallied around 80 million unique TCR beta chains across the 610 or so repertoires, and roughly 11 million of those chains were shared by two or more donors. Raw reads were error-corrected and collapsed into unique sequences with a nearest-neighbor algorithm that merged closely related sequences to remove PCR and sequencing errors. V, D and J gene segments were assigned by aligning CDR3 sequences to IMGT reference sequences. For a sequence to be retained, a match of at least six nucleotides was required to both a V gene segment and a J gene segment. A rearrangement counted as productive if the CDR3 had no stop codons and remained in frame with V and J, and every other rearrangement counted as non-productive. Following IMGT convention, CDR3 was defined as the stretch from the second conserved V-encoded cysteine to the conserved J-encoded phenylalanine. Sequences without an unambiguous match to a single V gene segment were excluded from the earlier analysis of about 600 of the donors. An earlier analysis of several hundred of the donors called V segments functional above 56.7% productive rearrangements and segregating when the between-donor standard deviation exceeded 5%. To diagnose cytomegalovirus status from the catalog of TCR beta chain sequences, a statistical classification framework was built. V and J gene assignment, in a later analysis, came from comparing TCR nucleotide sequences with IMGT/GENE-DB human TR gene sequences. A later analysis assigned CDR3 sequences and most-parsimonious VDJ recombination scenarios with the TCRdist pipeline. In a later analysis, each TCR beta chain was defined by its CDR3 amino acid sequence together with its V-gene family, and reads without a unique V-gene family were excluded. A later analysis removed 550 to 700 highly shared, low-generation-probability nucleotide sequences to deal with suspected cross-contamination and a sequencing artifact. A later analysis calculated a clonal expansion index for each public chain from normalized within-repertoire ranks of inferred template counts. A later analysis computed generation probabilities with a VDJ recombination model fitted to out-of-frame rearrangements, and checked the results against IGoR. Hypergeometric tests were used in a later analysis to score TCR-TCR, TCR-HLA and TCR-CMV co-occurrence, with a repertoire-size bias correction applied to the TCR pairs. A later analysis estimated false discovery rates by permuting HLA or CMV assignments 20 times. A later analysis grouped co-occurring TCRs with DBSCAN, adding TCRdist sequence similarity when clustering within HLA-allele-positive subsets. Repertoires with fewer than 30,000 or more than 120,000 public chains, plus five repertoires with anomalous nucleotide sharing, were excluded from co-occurrence clustering. TCRdb's version of the immuneACCESS table is confined to in-frame rearrangements and falls short of the full clone set. An unresolved V gene accounts for under half of the shortfall where checked; the remainder is of unknown origin. That table supplies the V and J calls and clone size; D and trimming were determined from the DNA. This sample's records show 45,000 to 70,000 clones. The ten largest clones take up approximately 10% of the sample.

This entry is derived from a study of cytomegalovirus exposure and HLA in healthy donors (dated by TCRdb to the late 2010s). Study-wide context: In an earlier analysis of some 610 of the donors, about 260 Gb of sequence data and 100 million or so unique TCR beta sequences from approximately 180 million T cells were reported. About 300 gigabases of sequencing data and around 87 million unique TCR sequences were included in an early release covering about 600 HLA-typed donors. Four or five DR-DQ haplotypes were handled as single units for association and clustering because linkage in the cohort was strong. The later analysis used no new phenotypic data to find candidate immune exposures, relying instead on TCR beta sequences and their occurrence across donors. The number of typed donors differed by locus: about 629-640 for A, B, C, DRB1 and DQB1; approximately 520 for DQA1; over 600 for DPA1; and around 490 for DPB1. The study aimed to test whether signatures of past pathogen exposure could be identified by cataloging public T cell receptors. Among the approximately 400 genotyped donors, approximately 82% belonged to the genetic ancestry cluster associated with self-reported Caucasian donors. Both class I and class II loci were covered by HLA typing, at four-digit resolution. A later analysis re-analyzed previously published TCR beta repertoires from 600 to 850 donors and added high-resolution HLA genotyping to study TCR occurrence patterns. To predict cytomegalovirus infection status, the study combined high-throughput TCR immunosequencing, statistical association of individual TCRs with disease status, and machine learning. Every repertoire in the discovery cohort had been generated on one and the same sequencing platform. Across some 400 genotyped donors of the cohort, an average of approximately 220,000 unique TCR beta nucleotide sequences per donor were sequenced, and roughly a sixth of those sequences were non-productive. A later genetic analysis used genome-wide SNP genotypes for about 60% of the roughly 700 donors, treating that subset as a discovery cohort. Using immunosequencing, the study profiled T cell repertoires from about 610 subjects and related those repertoires to cytomegalovirus serostatus. In addition to the first cohort of about 650 subjects, a separate validation cohort of approximately 110 different subjects was used. To decide whether each TCR beta V gene segment behaved as functional or pseudogenic, an earlier analysis of approximately 590 of the donors relied on high-throughput TCR beta sequencing. Alongside the repertoire data, information on donor age, sex, ethnicity and CMV serostatus was compiled. The paper's findings and limits, for the study overall: Linkage disequilibrium might explain the correlated functional status among segregating V segments, but an unknown experimental factor could not be excluded. In a later genetic analysis, fewer N-insertions in productive TCRs were reported among donors in an Asian-associated ancestry cluster than the roughly 710-donor mean. The earlier analysis of nearly 600 of the donors excluded roughly 16 rarely observed V segments, including chromosome 9 orphons, because counts were too low. In vitro tests confirmed that three of the cytomegalovirus-associated TCR beta chains recognize cytomegalovirus antigens. Several of the top co-occurrence clusters appeared to be linked to parvovirus B19, influenza, CMV and Epstein-Barr virus, according to a later analysis. HLA typing was unavailable for some donors at each locus, so association tests used only the typed subset. The presence/absence analyses assumed that sequencing depth was roughly uniform across donors, and that assumption may not be true. Most TCR sequences were seen in very few donors, while some public TCRs were found in many individuals. At a false discovery rate of 0.05, a later analysis linked roughly 17,000 TCR beta sequences to specific HLA alleles. A total of 164 TCR beta chains were listed by the study as associated with cytomegalovirus. A later analysis found that TCR association rates varied across HLA loci, with DRB1 alleles showing the most associated TCRs and HLA-C alleles the fewest. A group of highly shared sequence variants was considered likely to be a technical artifact of the sequencing pipeline. When HLA alleles, especially DR and DQ, strongly co-occurred, TCR associations were difficult to assign to individual alleles. A further reported finding was that TCR beta sequences accurately predicted the HLA-A and HLA-B alleles for most subjects in the first cohort. In both the original and validation cohorts, the classifier was reported to diagnose cytomegalovirus status with high specificity and sensitivity. In an earlier analysis of 500 to 650 of the donors, most TCR beta V segments appeared in productive rearrangements about 90% or about 30% of the time, broadly matching IMGT annotations. Most CMV-associated TCR beta chains appeared to be HLA-restricted in a later analysis, and the HLA associations seemed to be driven largely by CMV exposure. The only immune exposure information available for the cohort was CMV serostatus. A later analysis found that HLA-associated TCR beta chains were more clonally expanded and had lower generation probabilities than equally common non-associated chains. An association between a missense DCLRE1C variant and V-gene and J-gene trimming of TCR beta chains was found in a later genetic analysis and replicated in an independent cohort. According to the authors, the approach could potentially be generalized to other disease states and immunological phenotypes. The cohort was sequenced for TCR beta chains only, and without alpha or paired-chain data the features that could be detected were limited.

In total, 630 or so healthy bone marrow donors made up the cohort. Cohort members were all nominally healthy when sampled, although unrecorded immune exposures were likely present. The donor tested CMV seropositive, placing the donor among the approximately 310 seropositive members of the cohort. A peripheral blood sample was collected from each donor, and TCR beta sequencing was performed on peripheral blood mononuclear cells. The Qiagen DNeasy Blood Extraction Kit was used to extract genomic DNA from the blood cell samples. Specimen: PBMCs. The sequence derives from a woman aged 45-65 years in good health and CMV-seropositive.

The DNA sequence is TGTGCCAGTAGTGCTAGGGACAGGGGGCCTCAGCCCCAGCATTTT. This encodes CASSARDRGPQPQHF. The rearranged chain carries TRBV19 and TRBJ1-5; 12 bases in the junction line up with TRBD1. CDR1 and CDR2, looked up from the germline V gene (reference sequence), are LNHDA and SQIVND. The CDR3 runs 15 residues from the cysteine to the phenylalanine. The sequence is cut down to CDR3 DNA, 45 bases in frame from base 1. The germline V and J ends show losses of 5 bases and 6 bases respectively, and no gene match explains 5 bases of the junction. The variable domain in full, with residues beyond the CDR3 obtained from the reference TRBV19 and TRBJ1-5 genes, is DGGITQSPKYLFRKEGQNVTLSCEQNLNHDAMYWYRQDPGQGLRLIYYSQIVNDFQKGDIAEGYSVSREKKESFPLTVTSAQKNPTAFYLCASSARDRGPQPQHFGDGTRLSIL.